This is a list of T cell receptor beta chains from one sample in a study of regulatory T cells in long-lasting Graves disease. TCRdb reprocessed the multiplex PCR reads with MiXCR, giving one entry per CDR3 protein. The sample shows about 340,000 distinct CDR3 sequences, around a fifth of them seen only once. The specimen comprised peripheral blood mononuclear cells (PBMCs), sampled when the disease was refractory, from a patient treated with antithyroid drugs. The source of these receptors is a female donor with Graves disease. Each CDR3 is given without its conserved first and last residue.

V gene	J gene	CDR3 protein
TRBV6-5	TRBJ2-7	ASSYSIGGQGTHEQY
TRBV20-1	TRBJ1-4	SAMGTTEKLF
TRBV20-1	TRBJ2-5	SARVQGFGETQY
TRBV12-3/TRBV12-4	TRBJ2-3	ASSFWGLHTQY
TRBV7-2	TRBJ1-1	ASSLDWTAMNTEAF
TRBV11-2	TRBJ1-6	ASIVGDSYNSPLH
TRBV18	TRBJ2-7	ASSPPGGPGEQY
TRBV24-1	TRBJ2-2	ATSDLSWGLESGELF
TRBV20-1	TRBJ2-1	SARLSSYNEQF
TRBV25-1	TRBJ1-5	ASSDNPMSQVQNQPQH
TRBV4-3	TRBJ1-1	ASSLIQTDTEAF
TRBV19	TRBJ1-5	ASSTPGLGQPQH
TRBV19	TRBJ1-2	ASSIVLGAYGYT
TRBV20-1	TRBJ2-2	SASNREKGTGELF